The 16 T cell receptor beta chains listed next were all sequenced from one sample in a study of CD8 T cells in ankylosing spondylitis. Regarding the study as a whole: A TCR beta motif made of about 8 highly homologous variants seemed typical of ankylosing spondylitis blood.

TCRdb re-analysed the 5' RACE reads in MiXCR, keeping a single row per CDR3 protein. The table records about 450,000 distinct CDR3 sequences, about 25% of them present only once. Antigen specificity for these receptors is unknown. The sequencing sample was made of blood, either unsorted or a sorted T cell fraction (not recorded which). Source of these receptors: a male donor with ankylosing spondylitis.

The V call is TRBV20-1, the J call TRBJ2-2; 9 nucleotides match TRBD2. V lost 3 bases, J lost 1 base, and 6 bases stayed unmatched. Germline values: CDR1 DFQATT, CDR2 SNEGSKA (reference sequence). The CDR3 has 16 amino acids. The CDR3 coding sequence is TGCAGTGCTAGGAGACAGACTAGCGGGAACACCGGGGAGCTGTTTTTT. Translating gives CSARRQTSGNTGELFF.

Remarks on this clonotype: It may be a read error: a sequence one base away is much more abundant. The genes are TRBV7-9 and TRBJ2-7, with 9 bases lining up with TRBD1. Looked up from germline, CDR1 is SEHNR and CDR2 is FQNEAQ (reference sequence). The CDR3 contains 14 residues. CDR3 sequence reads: CASNLGTGIYEQYF. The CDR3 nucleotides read TGTGCCAGCAACTTAGGGACAGGGATCTACGAGCAGTACTTC.

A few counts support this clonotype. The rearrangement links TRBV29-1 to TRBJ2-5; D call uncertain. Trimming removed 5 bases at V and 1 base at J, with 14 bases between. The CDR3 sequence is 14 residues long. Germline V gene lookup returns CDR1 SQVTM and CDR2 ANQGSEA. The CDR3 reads CSVNNLRLQETQYF. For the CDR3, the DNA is TGCAGCGTTAACAATCTACGGCTCCAAGAGACCCAGTACTTC.

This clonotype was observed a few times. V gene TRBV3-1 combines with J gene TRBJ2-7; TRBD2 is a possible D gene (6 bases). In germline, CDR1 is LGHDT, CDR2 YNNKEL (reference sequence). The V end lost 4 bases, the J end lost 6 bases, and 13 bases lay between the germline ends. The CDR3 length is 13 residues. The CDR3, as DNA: TGTGCCAGCAGCCCCGGAGGGCAAGGCGAGCAGTACTTC. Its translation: CASSPGGQGEQYF.

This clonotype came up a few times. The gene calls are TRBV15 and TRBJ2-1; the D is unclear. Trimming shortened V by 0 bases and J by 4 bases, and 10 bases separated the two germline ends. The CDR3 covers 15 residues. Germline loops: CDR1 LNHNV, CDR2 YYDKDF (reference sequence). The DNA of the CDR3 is TGTGCCACCAGCAGAGAGGCGCGCGTATACAATGAGCAGTTCTTC. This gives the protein CATSREARVYNEQFF.

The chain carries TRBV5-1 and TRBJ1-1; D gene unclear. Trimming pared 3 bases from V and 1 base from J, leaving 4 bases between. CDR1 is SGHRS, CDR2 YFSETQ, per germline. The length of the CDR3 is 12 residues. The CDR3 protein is CASSWANTEAFF. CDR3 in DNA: TGCGCCAGCAGCTGGGCGAACACTGAAGCTTTCTTT.

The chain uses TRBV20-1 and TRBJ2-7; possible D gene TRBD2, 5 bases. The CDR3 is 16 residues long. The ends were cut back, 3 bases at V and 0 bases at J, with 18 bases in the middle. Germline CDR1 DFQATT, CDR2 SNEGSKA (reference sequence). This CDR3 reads CSASPPVGDPSYEQYF. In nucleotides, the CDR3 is TGCAGTGCTAGTCCCCCCGTCGGGGATCCCTCCTACGAGCAGTACTTC.

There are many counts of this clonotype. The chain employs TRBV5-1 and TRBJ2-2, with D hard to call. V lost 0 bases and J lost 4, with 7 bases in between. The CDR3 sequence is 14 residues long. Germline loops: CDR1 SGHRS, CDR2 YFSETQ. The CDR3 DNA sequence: TGCGCCAGCAGCTTGGGTCGATCCACCGGGGAGCTGTTTTTT. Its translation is CASSLGRSTGELFF. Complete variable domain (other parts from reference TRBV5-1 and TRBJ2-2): KAGVTQTPRYLIKTRGQQVTLSCSPISGHRSVSWYQQTPGQGLQFLFEYFSETQRNKGNFPGRFSGRQFSNSRSEMNVSTLELGDSALYLCASSLGRSTGELFFGEGSRLTVL.

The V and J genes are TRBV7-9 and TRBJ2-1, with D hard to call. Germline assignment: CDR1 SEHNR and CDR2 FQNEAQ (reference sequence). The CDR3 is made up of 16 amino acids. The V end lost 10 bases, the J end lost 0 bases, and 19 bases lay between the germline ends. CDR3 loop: CATTGLLKSSYNEQFF. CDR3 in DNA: TGTGCCACCACGGGTCTCCTGAAGAGCTCCTACAATGAGCAGTTCTTC.

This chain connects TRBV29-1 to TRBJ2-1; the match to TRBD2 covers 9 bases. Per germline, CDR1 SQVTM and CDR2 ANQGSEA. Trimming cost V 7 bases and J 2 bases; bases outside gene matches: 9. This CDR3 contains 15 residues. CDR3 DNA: TGCAGCGCCTGGCGGGAGGGCCGAACCTACAATGAGCAGTTCTTC. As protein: CSAWREGRTYNEQFF.

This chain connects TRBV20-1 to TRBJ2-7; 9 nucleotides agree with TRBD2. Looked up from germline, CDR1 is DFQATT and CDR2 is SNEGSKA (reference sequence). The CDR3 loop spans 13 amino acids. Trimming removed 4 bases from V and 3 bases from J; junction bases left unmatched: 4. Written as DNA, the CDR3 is TGCAGTGCTACAGGTAGCGGGAGCTACGAGCAGTACGTC. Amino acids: CSATGSGSYEQYV.

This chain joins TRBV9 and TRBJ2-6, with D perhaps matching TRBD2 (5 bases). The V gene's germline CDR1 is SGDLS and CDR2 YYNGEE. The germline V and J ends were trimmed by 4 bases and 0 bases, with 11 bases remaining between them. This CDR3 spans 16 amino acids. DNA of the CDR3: TGTGCCAGCAGCAACGGACTGAACTCTGGGGCCAACGTCCTGACTTTC. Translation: CASSNGLNSGANVLTF.

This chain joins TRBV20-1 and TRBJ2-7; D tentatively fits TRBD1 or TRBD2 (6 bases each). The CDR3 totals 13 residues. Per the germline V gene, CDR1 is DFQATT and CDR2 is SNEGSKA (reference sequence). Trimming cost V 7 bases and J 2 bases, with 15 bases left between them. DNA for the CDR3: TGCAGTGTCGCAGGGGAGGTGGCCTACGAGCAGTACTTC. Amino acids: CSVAGEVAYEQYF.

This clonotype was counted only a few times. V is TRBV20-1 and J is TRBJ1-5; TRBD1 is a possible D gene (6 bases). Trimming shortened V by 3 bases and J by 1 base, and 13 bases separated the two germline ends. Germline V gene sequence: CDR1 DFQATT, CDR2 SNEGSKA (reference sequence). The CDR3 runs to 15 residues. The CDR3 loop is CSASGGAISNQPQHF. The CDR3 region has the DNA TGCAGTGCTAGCGGGGGGGCTATCAGCAATCAGCCCCAGCATTTT.

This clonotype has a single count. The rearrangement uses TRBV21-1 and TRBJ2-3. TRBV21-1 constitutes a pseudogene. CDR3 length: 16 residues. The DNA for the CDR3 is TGTGCCAGCAGCAAAGTCGGTGGAGTAGATCTGGATACGCAGTATTTT. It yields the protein CASSKVGGVDLDTQYF.

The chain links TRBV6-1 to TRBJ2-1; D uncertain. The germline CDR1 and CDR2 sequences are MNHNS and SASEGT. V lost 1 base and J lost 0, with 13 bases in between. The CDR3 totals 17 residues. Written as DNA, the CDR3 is TGTGCCAGCAGTGAAGGGGCTTCGTACAACTCCTACAATGAGCAGTTCTTC. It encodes CASSEGASYNSYNEQFF.